The 15 T cell receptor beta chains below were found in one sample sequenced in a study of a mutant IDH1 vaccine in newly diagnosed glioma. Antigens of these TCRs are unknown. Stated time point: week 47, end of study. In every dose of vaccine, 300 ug of mutant IDH1 20-mer peptide was given alongside topical imiquimod. Clones were read by immunoSEQ multiplex PCR, and TCRdb kept only the in-frame ones, dropping some. This table has 35,000 to 40,000 clones, roughly 70% appearing once. Sequences were derived from PBMCs, sampled from a glioma patient whose treatment included an IDH1 peptide vaccine. The origin of the receptors is a man in his forties with glioma.

The chain has TRBV7-2 and TRBJ2-7; D possibly corresponds to TRBD1 (6 bases). CDR1 SGHTA and CDR2 FQGNSA come from the germline V gene. The length of the CDR3 is 12 residues. V shed 5 bases and J shed 7 bases, with 12 bases lying between them. CDR3 coding DNA: TGTGCCAGCAGCCGACAGGCTTTAGAGCAGTACTTC. Translating gives CASSRQALEQYF.

The chain is built from TRBV5-1 and TRBJ2-1, with 12 bases matching TRBD2. J lost 2 bases, V lost 5 bases, and 5 bases had no gene match. CDR1 and CDR2 (germline): SGHRS, YFSETQ. The CDR3 is 16 amino acids. CDR3 nucleotides: TGCGCCAGCAGACGGACTAGCGGGGTAACCTACAATGAGCAGTTCTTC. It is translated as CASRRTSGVTYNEQFF.

This rearrangement joins TRBV2 to TRBJ2-3; 7 nucleotides align to TRBD2. CDR3 size: 18 residues. In germline, CDR1 is SNHLY, CDR2 FYNNEI. The J segment lost 1 base and the V segment lost 0 bases, leaving 10 bases of the junction unmatched. CDR3 sequence: CASSEAGRALEGTDTQYF. The CDR3 region has the DNA TGTGCCAGCAGTGAAGCGGGGAGGGCCCTAGAGGGCACAGATACGCAGTATTTT.

The V and J genes are TRBV27 and TRBJ2-2; no clear D gene. Germline V gives CDR1 MNHEY, CDR2 SMNVEV (reference sequence). CDR3 length equals 15 residues. V dropped 0 bases and J dropped 6 bases, with 11 bases sitting between them. CDR3 DNA sequence: TGTGCCAGCAGTTTATCTCTATCTTTCCCCGGGGAGCTGTTTTTT. This encodes CASSLSLSFPGELFF.

This chain connects TRBV11-2 to TRBJ2-2; 7 bases fit TRBD2. Trimming took 3 bases from V and 1 from J; bases not matched to a gene: 5. CDR1 and CDR2 from the germline V gene are SGHAT and FQNNGV. This CDR3 region has 16 residues. In DNA, the CDR3 is TGTGCCAGCAGCTTCTCGGGACTACGGAACACCGGGGAGCTGTTTTTT. This encodes CASSFSGLRNTGELFF.

V and J are TRBV4-3 and TRBJ2-5, with D perhaps given as TRBD1 or TRBD2 (5 bases each). V lost 4 bases and J lost 5, with 14 bases in between. Germline-derived CDR1 and CDR2 are LGHNA and YSLEER. The CDR3 consists of 14 residues. As DNA, the CDR3 is TGCGCCAGCAGCCGGGACCAGTCCGGTGAGACCCAGTACTTC. Translating gives CASSRDQSGETQYF.

The chain is built from TRBV21-1 and TRBJ1-5. TRBV21-1 represents a pseudogene. The CDR3 totals 15 residues. CDR3 in amino acids: CASRRCGQRNQPQHF. In nucleotides, the CDR3 is TGTGCCAGCAGGCGCTGTGGCCAGAGGAATCAGCCCCAGCATTTT.

CDR3 bases: TGTGCCAGCAGCCCCCCGTCTTACGAGCAGTACGTC. Translation gives CASSPPSYEQYV. J is TRBJ2-7 and V is TRBV7-2; unclear D gene. There are 12 residues in the CDR3. The V gene's germline CDR1 is SGHTA and CDR2 FQGNSA. Trimming stripped 5 bases from V and 4 bases from J, with 9 bases between.

DNA of the CDR3: TGTGCCAGCAGCTTATATTCGGATACGCAGTATTTT. Translation gives CASSLYSDTQYF. The chain combines TRBV7-2 with TRBJ2-3; D not certain. The V and J ends lost 2 bases and 6 bases respectively, with 6 bases between them. The germline V gene encodes CDR1 SGHTA and CDR2 FQGNSA. CDR3 length equals 12 residues.

Written as DNA, the CDR3 is TGCGCCAGCATTCTGCAGGCAACCTCCTACGAGCAGTACGTC. Encoded protein: CASILQATSYEQYV. The gene calls are TRBV5-1 and TRBJ2-7; D uncertain. CDR1 SGHRS and CDR2 YFSETQ come from the germline V gene. V lost 6 bases and J 0 bases, leaving 13 bases between the germline ends. The CDR3 loop spans 14 amino acids.

The chain combines TRBV11-2 with TRBJ1-3; D gene uncertain. Germline CDR1 SGHAT, CDR2 FQNNGV. Trimming pared 1 base from V and 3 bases from J, leaving 7 bases between. The CDR3 loop spans 14 amino acids. The CDR3 nucleotides are TGTGCCAGCAGCTTAGGGGGAGATGGAAACACCATATATTTT. This translates into CASSLGGDGNTIYF.

This clone was seen only once. V and J are TRBV5-4 and TRBJ1-2; 9 bases align to TRBD1. The CDR3 has 16 residues. CDR1 is SGHNT, CDR2 YYREEE, per germline (reference sequence). Trimming cost V 4 bases and J 7 bases; bases outside gene matches: 14. CDR3 amino acids: CASSPPGQGNFVGYTF. CDR3 bases: TGTGCCAGCAGCCCCCCGGGACAGGGAAATTTTGTTGGCTACACCTTC.

The DNA of the CDR3 is TGTGCCAGCAGCTTGGAGTTGCCAGGGATAACTGAAGCTTTCTTT. Translating gives CASSLELPGITEAFF. The chain couples TRBV5-8 to TRBJ1-1, with D tentatively TRBD1 (5 bases). The V gene lost 0 bases and the J gene lost 5 bases, with 14 bases spanning the gap. CDR3 length equals 15 residues. The germline gives CDR1 SGHTS, CDR2 YDEGEE.

This chain joins TRBV5-1 and TRBJ1-1; tentative D call: TRBD1 (5 bases). Trimming cost V 1 base and J 1 base, with 14 bases left between them. CDR3 size: 16 residues. The V gene's germline CDR1 is SGHRS and CDR2 YFSETQ. CDR3 loop: CASSLFGTRGNTEAFF. The CDR3 coding sequence is TGCGCCAGCAGCTTGTTCGGTACTAGGGGGAACACTGAAGCTTTCTTT. The variable domain in full, with the rest retrieved from reference TRBV5-1 and TRBJ1-1, is KAGVTQTPRYLIKTRGQQVTLSCSPISGHRSVSWYQQTPGQGLQFLFEYFSETQRNKGNFPGRFSGRQFSNSRSEMNVSTLELGDSALYLCASSLFGTRGNTEAFFGQGTRLTVV.

The chain links TRBV28 to TRBJ1-5, with 8 positions matching TRBD1. The V segment lost 7 bases and the J segment 7 bases; nucleotides outside the gene matches: 12. Germline V lookup: CDR1 MDHEN, CDR2 SYDVKM. The CDR3 is made up of 15 amino acids. DNA for the CDR3: TGTGCCAGCATTCTAGGGGACAGGCCCGGGCAGCCCCAGCATTTT. This codes for CASILGDRPGQPQHF.